A selection of T cell receptor beta chains follows, all from one sample in a study of cytomegalovirus exposure and HLA in healthy donors. The method was immunoSEQ multiplex PCR; TCRdb's version includes in-frame clones alone and lacks a portion of them. The top ten clones hold nearly 6% of a sample with over 75,000 clones, over 60% of them seen once. The material sequenced was PBMCs. The receptors derive from a female donor in good health and CMV-seronegative. Each CDR3 is given without its conserved first and last residue. Each record gives: V gene, J gene, clone size, CDR3 protein. Clone size is shown for a subset of rows, as once, few, many or a class of expanded clone.

v_call: TRBV5-1
j_call: TRBJ2-1
clone_size: NA
cdr3_aa: ASSGAGGYNEQF

v_call: TRBV5-1
j_call: TRBJ1-6
clone_size: once
cdr3_aa: ASSSRGLGRNSPLH

v_call: TRBV19
j_call: TRBJ1-5
clone_size: NA
cdr3_aa: ASSLTAGVANQPQH

v_call: TRBV6-5
j_call: TRBJ2-1
clone_size: NA
cdr3_aa: ASTQGSGGEQF

v_call: TRBV5-1
j_call: TRBJ2-5
clone_size: NA
cdr3_aa: ASSLAWGGKETQY

v_call: TRBV9
j_call: TRBJ2-5
clone_size: few
cdr3_aa: ASSEAGRETQY

v_call: TRBV28
j_call: TRBJ1-2
clone_size: NA
cdr3_aa: ASSKAGSGYGYT

v_call: TRBV7-9
j_call: TRBJ2-7
clone_size: NA
cdr3_aa: ASSSGRYEQY

v_call: TRBV30
j_call: TRBJ1-5
clone_size: NA
cdr3_aa: AWRPAGGGNQPQH

v_call: TRBV5-1
j_call: TRBJ2-1
clone_size: NA
cdr3_aa: ASSNGQGSYNEQF

v_call: TRBV2
j_call: TRBJ2-7
clone_size: NA
cdr3_aa: ASSEMREQY

v_call: TRBV27
j_call: TRBJ1-2
clone_size: once
cdr3_aa: ASSSAGVKDGYT

v_call: TRBV6-6
j_call: TRBJ2-7
clone_size: NA
cdr3_aa: ASSGPGQGAYEQY

v_call: TRBV27
j_call: TRBJ2-7
clone_size: NA
cdr3_aa: ASRFGTSGEQY

v_call: TRBV7-2
j_call: TRBJ2-7
clone_size: NA
cdr3_aa: ASSPASSAAEQY

v_call: TRBV28
j_call: TRBJ1-1
clone_size: NA
cdr3_aa: ASNPYGVLNTEAF

v_call: TRBV6-1
j_call: TRBJ1-1
clone_size: few
cdr3_aa: ASSPQTGGDTEAF

v_call: TRBV6-4
j_call: TRBJ1-1
clone_size: NA
cdr3_aa: ASSERQGRQAF

v_call: TRBV7-9
j_call: TRBJ2-1
clone_size: NA
cdr3_aa: ASSSGLYNEQF

v_call: TRBV28
j_call: TRBJ2-1
clone_size: NA
cdr3_aa: ASSFGVITGTSVRDEQF

v_call: TRBV6-6
j_call: TRBJ2-7
clone_size: NA
cdr3_aa: ASSPWGLAGSNEQY

v_call: TRBV7-9
j_call: TRBJ2-7
clone_size: NA
cdr3_aa: ASTFGGNYEQY

v_call: TRBV5-1
j_call: TRBJ1-2
clone_size: NA
cdr3_aa: ASSLEGRTEGGYT

v_call: TRBV6-1
j_call: TRBJ2-2
clone_size: NA
cdr3_aa: ASSEAMGLETGELF

v_call: TRBV5-6
j_call: TRBJ2-1
clone_size: NA
cdr3_aa: ASSLELGHDEQF

v_call: TRBV30
j_call: TRBJ1-6
clone_size: NA
cdr3_aa: AWSVEQRGNSPLH

v_call: TRBV5-1
j_call: TRBJ2-2
clone_size: NA
cdr3_aa: ASSPGQTTGELF

v_call: TRBV28
j_call: TRBJ2-1
clone_size: NA
cdr3_aa: ASSLRGDEQF

v_call: TRBV28
j_call: TRBJ1-1
clone_size: NA
cdr3_aa: ASTKGGASNTEAF

v_call: TRBV5-4
j_call: TRBJ2-7
clone_size: NA
cdr3_aa: ASSLGEAYEQY

v_call: TRBV25-1
j_call: TRBJ2-5
clone_size: NA
cdr3_aa: ASSGPPGQGKETQY

v_call: TRBV9
j_call: TRBJ2-1
clone_size: NA
cdr3_aa: ASSVDARAGGRNNEQF

v_call: TRBV2
j_call: TRBJ1-2
clone_size: NA
cdr3_aa: ASSVDSTNYGYT

v_call: TRBV18
j_call: TRBJ2-3
clone_size: NA
cdr3_aa: ASSPPRTLSTDTQY

v_call: TRBV29-1
j_call: TRBJ2-1
clone_size: few
cdr3_aa: SVAGGSYNEQF

v_call: TRBV9
j_call: TRBJ1-1
clone_size: NA
cdr3_aa: ASSKQGENTEAF

v_call: TRBV23-1
j_call: TRBJ2-1
clone_size: once
cdr3_aa: ASGQGGGKQF

v_call: TRBV5-1
j_call: TRBJ2-3
clone_size: NA
cdr3_aa: ASSWQDYHTDTQY

v_call: TRBV5-4
j_call: TRBJ2-5
clone_size: NA
cdr3_aa: ASSNDRGFQETQY

v_call: TRBV7-9
j_call: TRBJ2-7
clone_size: NA
cdr3_aa: ASSLTGQLPYEQY

v_call: TRBV10-2
j_call: TRBJ2-1
clone_size: NA
cdr3_aa: ATYPSGLAGNNEQF